A single sample gave rise to the 28 T cell receptor beta chains below, sequenced in a study of blood T cell repertoires in COVID-19. Some clones are missing from TCRdb's copy, which holds only in-frame ones; the method was immunoSEQ multiplex PCR. The sample carries roughly 120,000 clones, under 90% recorded once. Sequencing was carried out using peripheral blood. Receptors were obtained from a woman between 55 and 75 years old with acute or convalescent COVID-19.

V usage is TRBV7-8 and J usage is TRBJ1-6; TRBD1 aligns across 7 bases. The CDR3 runs 15 residues. The ends lost 5 bases at V and 8 bases at J; junction bases unmatched: 9. Germline CDR1 and CDR2: SGHVS and FQNEAQ. In DNA form, the CDR3 reads TGTGCCAGCAGCACTAGACAGGGTAGGGATTCACCCCTCCACTTT. Encoded protein: CASSTRQGRDSPLHF.

This clone was picked up a small number of times. The DNA of the CDR3 is TGCGCCAGCAGCTTCGATCCAGGGCCGAATGAAAAACTGTTTTTT. Its protein is CASSFDPGPNEKLFF. The rearrangement joins TRBV5-1 to TRBJ1-4, with D tentatively TRBD1 (5 bases). The germline gives CDR1 SGHRS, CDR2 YFSETQ. Trimming removed 2 bases from V and 5 bases from J, with 13 bases in between. This CDR3 region has 15 residues.

V is TRBV2 and J is TRBJ2-1; 7 bases align to TRBD2. The CDR3 extends over 15 amino acids. J gave up 0 bases and V 8 bases, and 7 bases lay outside the gene matches. CDR1 is SNHLY and CDR2 is FYNNEI in the germline V gene. CDR3 loop: CASQELASSYNEQFF. The CDR3, as DNA: TGTGCCAGCCAGGAACTAGCGAGCTCCTACAATGAGCAGTTCTTC.

The chain combines TRBV29-1 with TRBJ2-7, with 8 bases fitting TRBD1. There are 13 residues in the CDR3. After removal of 8 bases from V and 0 bases from J, the junction contained 6 bases not matched to a gene. Germline-derived CDR1 and CDR2 are SQVTM and ANQGSEA. CDR3 residues: CSIGTGDSYEQYF. CDR3 sequence (DNA): TGCAGCATCGGGACAGGCGACTCCTACGAGCAGTACTTC.

With regard to this clone: It is likely a read error, because the conserved phenylalanine at the end of the CDR3 is missing. It is unclear where the CDR3 begins or ends on the DNA, so no DNA is shown, and the CDR3 is as TCRdb lists it. The chain combines TRBV27 with TRBJ2-7; the table names TRBD1, a call not compared with the DNA. Per germline, CDR1 MNHEY and CDR2 SMNVEV (reference sequence). Both ends counted, the CDR3 spans 9 residues. CDR3 residues: CASNWGQGT.

The J gene is TRBJ2-2, the V gene TRBV6-6, with 10 bases lining up with TRBD1. The germline V gene encodes CDR1 MNHNY and CDR2 SVGAGI (reference sequence). CDR3 length: 17 residues. The V segment lost 5 bases and the J segment 6 bases; nucleotides outside the gene matches: 12. The chain's CDR3 is CASSPKPGQGKSGELFF. CDR3 nucleotide sequence: TGTGCCAGCAGTCCAAAACCGGGACAGGGGAAATCCGGGGAGCTGTTTTTT.

The V and J genes are TRBV19 and TRBJ1-2; unclear D gene. Germline lookup yields CDR1 LNHDA and CDR2 SQIVND (reference sequence). The CDR3 has 15 residues. Trimming left V 0 bases short and J 8 bases short, with 16 bases between. The DNA for the CDR3 is TGTGCCAGTAGTATAGAAGGTATGCGGGGTTACGGCTACACCTTC. It translates to CASSIEGMRGYGYTF.

The chain has TRBV27 and TRBJ1-2; D may be TRBD1 (5 bases). Trimming took off 3 bases at V and 0 bases at J, with 8 bases between the two ends. Germline V CDR1 and CDR2: MNHEY, SMNVEV (reference sequence). This CDR3 contains 14 residues. CDR3 region: CASSLTATNYGYTF. The CDR3 DNA reads as TGTGCCAGCAGTTTGACAGCGACTAACTATGGCTACACCTTC.

The chain has TRBV4-1 and TRBJ1-3, with unresolved D. This CDR3 region has 17 residues. Trimming cost V 2 bases and J 0 bases, with 14 bases left between them. Per germline, CDR1 MGHRA and CDR2 YSYEKL. As DNA, the CDR3 is TGCGCCAGCAGCCAAAATCCTATCGCTCCCTCTGGAAACACCATATATTTT. Protein sequence: CASSQNPIAPSGNTIYF.

This chain connects TRBV5-1 to TRBJ2-1; 9 nucleotides match TRBD1. The CDR3 totals 16 residues. J gave up 6 bases and V 4 bases, and 11 bases lay outside the gene matches. Looked up from germline, CDR1 is SGHRS and CDR2 is YFSETQ. DNA of the CDR3: TGCGCCAGCAGCCCAATCCCGGGACAGGGTCGCAATGAGCAGTTCTTC. It is translated as CASSPIPGQGRNEQFF.

About this clone itself: The same CDR3 can be traced to other DNA sequences in this sample. This chain uses TRBV24-1 with TRBJ1-2, with D perhaps matching TRBD1 (6 bases). The V gene's germline CDR1 is KGHDR and CDR2 SFDVKD. Trimming took off 0 bases at V and 4 bases at J, with 8 bases between the two ends. This CDR3 has 14 amino acids. CDR3 DNA: TGTGCCACCAGTGATTTGCAGACAGGCTATGGCTACACCTTC. Residues: CATSDLQTGYGYTF.

The chain employs TRBV7-2 and TRBJ1-3; TRBD1 agrees at 10 bases. Germline lookup yields CDR1 SGHTA and CDR2 FQGNSA. The J segment lost 6 bases and the V segment lost 1 base, leaving 12 bases of the junction unmatched. CDR3 size: 18 residues. CDR3 region: CASSLGGQGSLWENTIYF. The DNA of the CDR3 is TGTGCCAGCAGCTTAGGGGGACAGGGGTCTCTCTGGGAAAACACCATATATTTT.

The sample holds a few counts of this clone. The chain carries TRBV20-1 and TRBJ1-3, with D unclear. V was clipped by 6 bases and J by 3 bases, with 6 bases between them. CDR1 and CDR2 from the germline V gene are DFQATT and SNEGSKA (reference sequence). The CDR3 runs 11 residues. The CDR3 DNA is TGCAGTGCCCCACATGGAAACACCATATATTTT. It encodes CSAPHGNTIYF.

The chain uses TRBV3-1 (or the pseudogene TRBV3-2) and TRBJ2-2, with no clear D. Germline CDR1 LGHDT, CDR2 YNNKEL (reference sequence). V was shortened by 2 bases and J by 7 bases, with 11 bases between the two germline ends. The CDR3 has 14 residues. CDR3 nucleotides: TGTGCCAGCAGCCAACTAGTGGAAGACGGGGAGCTGTTTTTT. Encoded protein: CASSQLVEDGELFF.

The J gene is TRBJ2-2, the V gene TRBV5-1, with a possible D match to TRBD1 (5 bases). CDR1 and CDR2 from the germline V gene are SGHRS and YFSETQ. This CDR3 is 15 amino acids long. V was clipped by 4 bases and J by 5 bases, with 15 bases between them. CDR3: CASSPLGDGTGELFF. The DNA for the CDR3 is TGCGCCAGCAGCCCTCTAGGGGATGGAACCGGGGAGCTGTTTTTT.

The rearrangement links TRBV7-9 to TRBJ1-6, with D hard to call. Germline CDR1 is SEHNR and CDR2 is FQNEAQ (reference sequence). V dropped 2 bases and J dropped 0 bases, with 8 bases sitting between them. The CDR3 has 16 amino acids. The chain's CDR3 is CASSLIRSSYNSPLHF. The DNA for the CDR3 is TGTGCCAGCAGCTTAATTCGGAGCTCCTATAATTCACCCCTCCACTTT.

V gene TRBV27 combines with J gene TRBJ1-1; possible D gene TRBD1, 5 bases. Germline CDR1 MNHEY, CDR2 SMNVEV (reference sequence). This CDR3 comprises 14 residues. The germline V and J ends were trimmed by 1 base and 4 bases, with 10 bases remaining between them. Here the CDR3 reads CASSLLSGGTEAFF. The CDR3 region has the DNA TGTGCCAGCAGTTTATTGTCGGGGGGCACTGAAGCTTTCTTT.

This chain connects TRBV6-5 to TRBJ1-4; TRBD1 matches 10 bases. CDR1 is MNHEY and CDR2 is SVGAGI in the germline V gene. The CDR3 length is 16 residues. V was pared by 2 bases and J by 9 bases, with 9 bases of the junction left unmatched. CDR3: CASSYLRTGGGQKLFF. As DNA, the CDR3 is TGTGCCAGCAGTTACCTGAGGACAGGGGGGGGTCAAAAACTGTTTTTT.

Turning to this clone: Distinct nucleotide sequences in the sample also encode this CDR3. The chain couples TRBV12-3 or TRBV12-4 to TRBJ1-5; D remains unclear. The CDR3 loop spans 13 amino acids. The germline V and J ends were trimmed by 2 bases and 6 bases, with 8 bases remaining between them. The DNA for the CDR3 is TGTGCCAGCAGTTTATCGGGAGGTCAGCCCCAGCATTTT. Protein: CASSLSGGQPQHF.

V is TRBV27 and J is TRBJ2-2, with 11 bases fitting TRBD2. Germline CDR1 reads MNHEY; CDR2 reads SMNVEV (reference sequence). V was pared by 6 bases and J by 6 bases, with 6 bases of the junction left unmatched. The CDR3 contains 15 residues. The CDR3: CASRTSGGAAGELFF. CDR3 coding DNA: TGTGCCAGCAGAACTAGCGGGGGAGCAGCCGGGGAGCTGTTTTTT.

The V gene is TRBV28, the J gene TRBJ1-2, with D hard to call. Germline V CDR1 and CDR2: MDHEN, SYDVKM. The CDR3 length is 13 residues. V dropped 7 bases and J dropped 4 bases, with 13 bases sitting between them. DNA for the CDR3: TGTGCCAGCACCGTGGGCCCCTCCTATGGCTACACCTTC. Its translation: CASTVGPSYGYTF.

This CDR3 is CASSLATGRQEKLFF. The CDR3 DNA follows: TGTGCCAGCAGCCTCGCGACAGGGAGGCAGGAAAAACTGTTTTTT. The chain joins TRBV3-1 (or the pseudogene TRBV3-2) to TRBJ1-4, with TRBD1 identical over 7 bases. The germline V gene encodes CDR1 LGHDT and CDR2 YNNKEL (reference sequence). Trimming cost V 4 bases and J 8 bases; bases outside gene matches: 10. This CDR3 is 15 amino acids long.

With respect to this clone: Distinct nucleotide sequences in the sample also encode this CDR3. J is TRBJ1-2 and V is TRBV4-2, with 11 bases aligning to TRBD1. Germline CDR1 reads LGHNA; CDR2 reads YNFKEQ. With V trimmed by 1 base and J by 7 bases, 8 bases remained unmatched. The CDR3 contains 16 residues. The CDR3 is CASSQVTGTGGSGYTF. Here the CDR3 DNA reads TGTGCCAGCAGCCAAGTCACCGGGACAGGGGGAAGTGGCTACACCTTC.

The chain combines TRBV5-1 with TRBJ2-2; D call uncertain. The CDR3 has 15 residues. V dropped 3 bases and J dropped 1 base, with 10 bases sitting between them. Germline assignment: CDR1 SGHRS and CDR2 YFSETQ. In nucleotides, the CDR3 is TGCGCCAGCAGCTCGTGGGCAGGGAACACCGGGGAGCTGTTTTTT. Translation gives CASSSWAGNTGELFF.

The DNA of the CDR3 is TGTGCCAGCAGTTATTGGGGGCTCTCTGGAAACACCATATATTTT. It yields the protein CASSYWGLSGNTIYF. This sequence joins TRBV6-2 or TRBV6-3 and TRBJ1-3, with D tentatively TRBD1 (6 bases). Germline values: CDR1 MNHEY, CDR2 SVGEGT. Trimming removed 3 bases from V and 0 bases from J, with 9 bases in between. This CDR3 contains 15 residues.

This clone appeared a single time. This chain uses TRBV12-3 or TRBV12-4 with TRBJ1-2; TRBD1 might be the D (5 bases). Trimming removed 6 bases from V and 8 bases from J, with 16 bases in between. The CDR3 is 13 residues long. The chain's CDR3 is CASRGLGNWGYTF. The DNA for the CDR3 is TGTGCCAGCAGGGGGCTGGGGAATTGGGGCTACACCTTC.

V usage is TRBV2 and J usage is TRBJ1-2, with D perhaps matching TRBD1 (6 bases). V gave up 6 bases and J gave up 6 bases, with 20 bases separating them. Germline V gene data show CDR1 as SNHLY and CDR2 as FYNNEI. The CDR3 loop spans 15 amino acids. CDR3 residues: CASRVRTAPVHGYTF. Written as DNA, the CDR3 is TGTGCCAGCAGGGTTCGGACAGCCCCAGTACATGGCTACACCTTC.

The chain carries TRBV7-9 and TRBJ2-1; 8 nucleotides match TRBD2. The CDR3 has 14 residues. V shed 5 bases, J shed 7 bases, and the junction held 7 bases outside the gene matches. Germline V gene lookup returns CDR1 SEHNR and CDR2 FQNEAQ (reference sequence). CDR3 sequence: CASSRSSGGNEQFF. The CDR3 DNA reads as TGTGCCAGCAGCCGATCGTCGGGGGGGAATGAGCAGTTCTTC.